This T cell receptor beta chain was sequenced in a study of early stage breast cancer tumors. Study findings and constraints: Comparing each tissue with blood distinguished tumor from normal in about 90% of the 16 patients.

The CDR3 consists of 13 residues. V was shortened by 1 base and J by 10 bases, with 12 bases between the two germline ends. Germline CDR1 and CDR2: SGHNT and YENEEA. The table came from immunoSEQ multiplex PCR; TCRdb's copy has only in-frame clones and leaves some out. The sample has 5,900 or so clones; around 68% are singletons. About this clone itself: Its antigen is not identified.

The genes are TRBV11-3 and TRBJ2-3, with D possibly TRBD2 on 6 matching bases. This clonotype was sampled from a person between 60 and 69 years old with breast cancer. Sequenced input: breast tumor tissue. The CDR3 region is CASSLVPRRAQYF. CDR3 nucleotides: TGTGCCAGCAGCTTAGTCCCCAGGAGGGCGCAGTATTTT.